The sequence of this TCR beta chain was determined in a study of T cells in Graves' hyperthyroidism and ophthalmopathy. Exclusion of patients followed from uncontrolled infection, other autoimmune disease, pregnancy or lactation. Every diagnosis used clinical symptoms, serum thyroxine and TRAb, thyroid ultrasound and orbital computed tomography. The PBMCs were sourced from fresh peripheral blood (about 10 ml). Whole-study results and caveats: In simple terms, a model built on 13 V-J features told ophthalmopathy apart from stable hyperthyroidism.

Germline assignment: CDR1 SGHRS and CDR2 YFSETQ. The CDR3 covers 15 residues. V lost 0 bases to trimming and J lost 2 bases, with 12 bases between them. This clonotype was counted between two and nine times. The antigen is unknown. Amplification of TCR beta CDR3 regions was performed using RNA transcripts as template. HTBI primers were employed in a first-round RT-PCR of the TCR CDR3. One entry per CDR3 protein results from TCRdb running MiXCR on the multiplex PCR reads. The table records fewer than 350,000 distinct CDR3 sequences, around 20% of them present only once. The chain links TRBV5-1 to TRBJ2-7; D is perhaps TRBD1 (6 bases). Sequencing used blood. The origin of this receptor is a woman in her forties or fifties with Graves' hyperthyroidism. The CDR3, as DNA: TGCGCCAGCAGCTTGGACGACAGGCCCACCTACGAGCAGTACTTC. Translation gives CASSLDDRPTYEQYF.